Reported below is one T cell receptor (beta chain). The antigen remains undetermined. Libraries were prepared by immunoSEQ multiplex PCR; TCRdb keeps only in-frame clonotypes and omits some of them. In the table there are around 89,000 clones, approximately 91% of which are singletons. The length of the CDR3 is 15 residues. V shed 7 bases and J shed 3 bases, with 16 bases lying between them. Per germline, CDR1 MDHEN and CDR2 SYDVKM. The data are from a study of OX40 agonist ivuxolimab in advanced cancers. The overall study: Ivuxolimab was delivered to patients intravenously every 2 weeks at doses spanning 0.01 to 10 mg/kg. Enrolled patients in dose escalation had cancers that were hepatocellular carcinoma, melanoma, renal cell or head and neck cancer. Past anti-PD-1, anti-PD-L1 or anti-CTLA-4 therapy was accepted, and 30% to 50% had received some. Study-wide findings and caveats: Within 6 weeks, CD4+ and CD8+ blood T cells expanded clonally at 0.1 to 3.0 mg/kg.

The sequencing here drew on CD4+ or CD8+ T cells sorted from blood, taken in a trial of the OX40 agonist ivuxolimab. The chain carries TRBV28 and TRBJ1-5, with D possibly being TRBD1 (6 bases). The receptor's source is an adult with an advanced solid tumor such as melanoma, head and neck, liver or kidney cancer. CDR3 in DNA: TGTGCCAGCACGGGTACACAGGGACTCAATCAGCCCCAGCATTTT. It translates to CASTGTQGLNQPQHF.